The sequence of this TCR beta chain was determined in a study of patients and donors after allogeneic stem cell transplantation. TCRdb called the RT-PCR reads again in MiXCR, with one record for every CDR3 protein. The sample yields roughly 940,000 distinct CDR3 sequences, roughly 18% seen once. CDR3 length: 15 amino acids. V lost 6 bases, J lost 7 bases, and 14 bases stayed unmatched. CDR1 and CDR2 (germline): SNHLY, FYNNEI. The chain couples TRBV2 to TRBJ2-7, with 8 positions matching TRBD1. Material: blood, either unsorted or a sorted T cell fraction (not recorded which). The TCR sequence derives from a human donor who was either an allogeneic HSCT recipient or a stem cell or donor lymphocyte infusion donor (not recorded which). It is not recorded whose cells these are; they may come from a transplant donor. CDR3 sequence (DNA): TGTGCCAGCAGGACCGGGACAGGCTCCGTTCGGGAGCAGTACTTC. Amino acids: CASRTGTGSVREQYF. Filled out from reference TRBV2 and TRBJ2-7, the complete variable domain reads EPEVTQTPSHQVTQMGQEVILRCVPISNHLYFYWYRQILGQKVEFLVSFYNNEISEKSEIFDDQFSVERPDGSNFTLKIRSTKLEDSAMYFCASRTGTGSVREQYFGPGTRLTVT.